These 10 T cell receptor beta chains share one sample of origin, sequenced in a study of control samples from healthy donors and cancer patients. Clones were read by immunoSEQ multiplex PCR, and TCRdb kept only the in-frame ones, dropping some. The sample yields about 58,000 clones, less than 95% seen once. The sequencing input was blood. Receptors originate from a man under 40 in good health.

Of note for this clone: Other DNA sequences in the sample encode the same CDR3. DNA of the CDR3: TGTGCCAGCAGCCAAGAGTCCTCGGAGTGGCTAGCGGGAGGGGGGGCAGATACGCAGTATTTT. It encodes CASSQESSEWLAGGGADTQYF. This chain links TRBV3-1 (or the pseudogene TRBV3-2) with TRBJ2-3; 12 bases match TRBD2. CDR1 and CDR2 from the germline V gene are LGHDT and YNNKEL (reference sequence). The CDR3 runs to 21 residues. V lost 0 bases to trimming and J lost 4 bases; unmatched junction nucleotides: 17.

This clone was seen a few times. This chain links TRBV4-1 with TRBJ1-1; TRBD1 might be the D (5 bases). Deletions cut 4 bases from V and 1 base from J, with 10 bases between. There are 14 residues in the CDR3. Germline V gives CDR1 MGHRA, CDR2 YSYEKL. The CDR3 loop reads CASSRPRANTEAFF. CDR3 DNA: TGCGCCAGCAGCCGACCCAGGGCGAACACTGAAGCTTTCTTT.

The CDR3 DNA is TGTGCCAGCAGCCAAAGGACAGGGCGGGGTACTAATGAAAAACTGTTTTTT. Translating it yields CASSQRTGRGTNEKLFF. The chain employs TRBV7-8 and TRBJ1-4, with TRBD1 matching over 8 bases. Germline CDR1 reads SGHVS; CDR2 reads FQNEAQ. CDR3 size: 17 residues. V dropped 5 bases and J dropped 2; count of bases not matched to a gene: 10.

The CDR3 spells CAWSRGRVNTEAFF. CDR3 DNA: TGTGCCTGGAGTCGTGGCAGGGTGAACACTGAAGCTTTCTTT. This chain uses TRBV30 with TRBJ1-1; tentatively, D is TRBD1 (5 bases). CDR3 length equals 14 residues. Trimming took 2 bases from V and 0 from J, leaving 10 bases between them. From germline, CDR1 is GTSNPN and CDR2 SVGIG (reference sequence).

The chain is built from TRBV19 and TRBJ1-3; 7 nucleotides match TRBD1. The V gene's germline CDR1 is LNHDA and CDR2 SQIVND (reference sequence). V shed 9 bases, J shed 5 bases, and the junction held 10 bases outside the gene matches. The CDR3 has 14 amino acids. The CDR3 reads CARGTGALRNTIYF. The CDR3 DNA is TGTGCCAGAGGAACAGGGGCTCTTAGAAACACCATATATTTT.

The genes are TRBV7-6 and TRBJ2-7; D ambiguous. Germline lookup yields CDR1 SGHVS and CDR2 FNYEAQ. The V end lost 5 bases, the J end lost 0 bases, and 14 bases lay between the germline ends. This CDR3 comprises 15 residues. The CDR3 spells CASSPGRGLSYEQYF. DNA for the CDR3: TGTGCCAGCAGCCCGGGTCGCGGTCTCTCCTACGAGCAGTACTTC.

The V call is TRBV19, the J call TRBJ2-1; 10 bases are a match to TRBD2. The CDR3 totals 15 residues. Germline V gene data show CDR1 as LNHDA and CDR2 as SQIVND (reference sequence). J gave up 11 bases and V 8 bases, and 15 bases lay outside the gene matches. CDR3 bases: TGTGCCAGTGCCGGACTAGCGGAACCTTCTAGGAAGCAGTTCTTC. This gives the protein CASAGLAEPSRKQFF.

The CDR3 region is CASSPLGGGEQFF. In DNA form, the CDR3 reads TGTGCCAGCAGCCCGCTGGGGGGAGGTGAGCAGTTCTTC. The chain has TRBV3-1 (or the pseudogene TRBV3-2) and TRBJ2-1; TRBD2 is a possible D gene (6 bases). Trimming shortened V by 4 bases and J by 9 bases, and 13 bases separated the two germline ends. Per germline, CDR1 LGHDT and CDR2 YNNKEL (reference sequence). The CDR3 consists of 13 residues.

The chain joins TRBV6-4 to TRBJ2-1, with TRBD2 identical over 10 bases. The germline gives CDR1 MRHNA, CDR2 SNTAGT. V shed 5 bases and J 2 bases; nucleotides not matched to a gene: 3. The CDR3 totals 15 residues. The DNA of the CDR3 is TGTGCCAGCAGTCTTAGCGGGGGGCCCTACAATGAGCAGTTCTTC. Translated, it gives CASSLSGGPYNEQFF.

J is TRBJ2-2 and V is TRBV7-9; TRBD1 agrees at 9 bases. Germline trimming cut 4 bases from V and 6 bases from J; bases unmatched to any gene: 6. The CDR3 extends over 15 amino acids. Germline CDR1 and CDR2: SEHNR and FQNEAQ (reference sequence). CDR3 in DNA: TGTGCCAGCAGCTCGGGACAGGGAGACCCCGGGGAGCTGTTTTTT. The encoded protein is CASSSGQGDPGELFF.